The 32 T cell receptor beta chains presented below share a single source sample, sequenced in a study of regulatory T cells in long-lasting Graves disease. Time point meaning: newly diagnosed GD, antithyroid drugs for less than 3 months. With RNA extracted from PBMCs as input, the TCR library was made. Arm-PCR of CDR3 regions and iRepertoire HTBI primers were used to build TCR beta libraries. TCRdb recomputed calls from the multiplex PCR reads with MiXCR, one row per CDR3 protein. The sample yields about 470,000 distinct CDR3 sequences, about 15% seen once. These data were also reused for a study on T cells in Graves' hyperthyroidism and ophthalmopathy.

The sequencing here drew on peripheral blood mononuclear cells (PBMCs), taken at new diagnosis, from a patient treated with antithyroid drugs. The receptors derive from a woman aged 30 to 39 with Graves disease.

In its sample, this clonotype was seen a few times. The rearrangement joins TRBV12-3 or TRBV12-4 to TRBJ1-4; 7 bases fit TRBD1. The CDR3 is 15 amino acids. Trimming at V came to 7 bases and at J to 7 bases, leaving 12 bases not matched to a gene. The CDR3 region is CASTLDDRAGEKLFF. The CDR3 region has the DNA TGTGCCAGCACCTTAGACGACAGGGCGGGTGAAAAACTGTTTTTT.

This clonotype appeared a few times. The DNA for the CDR3 is TGCGCCAGCAGTCGTTTGGGGGAAAGCACCGGGGAGCTGTTTTTT. Amino acids: CASSRLGESTGELFF. The V call is TRBV5-1, the J call TRBJ2-2; D possibly matches TRBD1 or TRBD2 (5 bases each). Trimming left V 5 bases short and J 4 bases short, with 15 bases between. Germline values: CDR1 SGHRS, CDR2 YFSETQ. This CDR3 is 15 amino acids long.

This clonotype was picked up many times. This sequence joins TRBV11-3 and TRBJ1-6; D is ambiguous. V was pared by 2 bases and J by 5 bases, with 4 bases between. The CDR3 loop spans 13 amino acids. Germline V gene data show CDR1 as SGHNT and CDR2 as YENEEA. This chain's CDR3 is CASSLKNNSPLHF. CDR3 in DNA: TGTGCCAGCAGCTTAAAAAATAATTCACCCCTCCACTTT.

This clonotype was found many times. The rearrangement joins TRBV24-1 to TRBJ2-1; 14 bases align to TRBD2. CDR3 size: 17 residues. After removal of 4 bases from V and 2 bases from J, the junction contained 3 bases not matched to a gene. Germline-derived CDR1 and CDR2 are KGHDR and SFDVKD. In DNA form, the CDR3 reads TGTGCCACCAGTGACGGACTAGCGGGAGGAACCTACAATGAGCAGTTCTTC. Protein product: CATSDGLAGGTYNEQFF.

In its sample, this clonotype was seen many times. The chain is built from TRBV2 and TRBJ2-5, with a tentative D call TRBD2 (6 bases). CDR3 size: 14 residues. Trimming took 7 bases from V and 7 from J, leaving 19 bases between them. The V gene's germline CDR1 is SNHLY and CDR2 FYNNEI. The CDR3 DNA reads TGTGCCAGCAAGCCGAGGACTACCCCTTGGACCCAGTACTTC. This translates into CASKPRTTPWTQYF.

As concerns this clonotype: A much larger clone differs by one base, so this may be a read error. As DNA, the CDR3 is TGTGCCAGCAGGATCAATCCTAGCGGGGGGAGCTCCTACGAGCAGTACTTC. It is translated as CASRINPSGGSSYEQYF. This chain connects TRBV6-1 to TRBJ2-7; 11 bases match TRBD2. The V gene end was trimmed by 6 bases and the J gene end by 0 bases; junction bases not matched to a gene: 10. Per the germline V gene, CDR1 is MNHNS and CDR2 is SASEGT. CDR3 length: 17 residues.

The V and J genes are TRBV20-1 and TRBJ2-7; 7 bases are shared with TRBD2. This CDR3 spans 15 amino acids. Germline CDR1 reads DFQATT; CDR2 reads SNEGSKA (reference sequence). Losses at the gene ends were 3 bases for V and 2 bases for J; bases not matched to a gene: 10. This CDR3 is CSASPWSGTTYEQYF. The CDR3 DNA sequence: TGCAGTGCTAGTCCTTGGAGTGGGACTACCTACGAGCAGTACTTC.

This clonotype was observed a single time. A much more abundant neighbour one base away suggests this may be a read error. The chain recombines TRBV5-1 with TRBJ2-1, with no clear D. The germline V gene encodes CDR1 SGHRS and CDR2 YFSETQ. V was shortened by 4 bases and J by 4 bases, with 18 bases between the two germline ends. The CDR3 totals 16 residues. The CDR3 DNA reads as TGCGCCAGCAGCCCGGAACTTCGGGTGGGATACAATGAGCAGTTCTTC. Translated, it gives CASSPELRVGYNEQFF. Filled out from reference TRBV5-1 and TRBJ2-1, the complete variable domain reads KAGVTQTPRYLIKTRGQQVTLSCSPISGHRSVSWYQQTPGQGLQFLFEYFSETQRNKGNFPGRFSGRQFSNSRSEMNVSTLELGDSALYLCASSPELRVGYNEQFFGPGTRLTVL.

This chain links TRBV12-3 or TRBV12-4 with TRBJ1-2, with D possibly TRBD1 on 6 matching bases. This CDR3 is 16 amino acids long. V gave up 6 bases and J gave up 4 bases, with 21 bases separating them. The CDR3 is CASSTPHVGASYGYTF. Written as DNA, the CDR3 is TGTGCCAGCAGCACCCCCCACGTGGGGGCCAGCTATGGCTACACCTTC.

This clonotype was found many times. V gene TRBV10-3 combines with J gene TRBJ2-1; possible D gene TRBD2, 5 bases. Per the germline V gene, CDR1 is ENHRY and CDR2 is SYGVKD. V was clipped by 2 bases and J by 2 bases, with 7 bases between them. The CDR3 runs to 14 residues. The CDR3 reads CAISERDTYNEQFF. The CDR3 nucleotides read TGTGCCATCAGTGAGCGGGATACCTACAATGAGCAGTTCTTC.

This clonotype has ten or more counts. The CDR3 nucleotides read TGCGCCAGCAGCTTGGTAGGGGGACCCCTCTCCTACGAGCAGTACTTC. Protein sequence: CASSLVGGPLSYEQYF. The rearrangement links TRBV5-1 to TRBJ2-7; D may be TRBD1 (6 bases). The germline V gene encodes CDR1 SGHRS and CDR2 YFSETQ. The CDR3 loop spans 16 amino acids. Trimming cost V 0 bases and J 0 bases, with 13 bases left between them.

The chain has TRBV10-3 and TRBJ2-3; D is unresolved. The V end lost 6 bases, the J end lost 5 bases, and 15 bases lay between the germline ends. Germline V gives CDR1 ENHRY, CDR2 SYGVKD. The CDR3 is 14 residues long. CDR3 sequence (DNA): TGTGCCATCAGGGACGACGGCTCGGGAGATACGCAGTATTTT. Translated, it gives CAIRDDGSGDTQYF.

This clonotype showed up many times. The chain carries TRBV24-1 and TRBJ1-2, with a tentative D call TRBD1 (5 bases). The CDR3 runs to 19 residues. Trimming stripped 4 bases from V and 7 bases from J, with 30 bases between. Germline CDR1 reads KGHDR; CDR2 reads SFDVKD. CDR3 coding DNA: TGTGCCACCAGTGAAGATTTCGGGGAGCAGGGAGTAGGTCTCTCTGGCTACACCTTC. This translates into CATSEDFGEQGVGLSGYTF.

For the CDR3, the DNA is TGTGCCAGCAGTTTAGAGGCCCCGAACACCGGGGAGCTGTTTTTT. Protein sequence: CASSLEAPNTGELFF. The gene calls are TRBV28 and TRBJ2-2, with no clear D. The germline V gene has CDR1 MDHEN and CDR2 SYDVKM. Trimming took off 2 bases at V and 0 bases at J, with 7 bases between the two ends. CDR3 length equals 15 residues.

CDR3 DNA sequence: TGCAGCGTTGAGGTCAGCTATGGCTACACCTTC. This sequence encodes CSVEVSYGYTF. The chain has TRBV29-1 and TRBJ1-2, with D uncertain. The CDR3 runs 11 residues. Germline assignment: CDR1 SQVTM and CDR2 ANQGSEA. V dropped 3 bases and J dropped 4 bases, with 6 bases sitting between them. Using reference TRBV29-1 and TRBJ1-2 for the parts outside the CDR3, the full variable domain is SAVISQKPSRDICQRGTSLTIQCQVDSQVTMMFWYRQQPGQSLTLIATANQGSEATYESGFVIDKFPISRPNLTFSTLTVSNMSPEDSSIYLCSVEVSYGYTFGSGTRLTVV.

There are many counts of this clonotype. The chain combines TRBV27 with TRBJ2-7; 8 positions agree with TRBD1. After removal of 5 bases from V and 2 bases from J, the junction contained 5 bases not matched to a gene. CDR3 length: 14 residues. The germline V gene encodes CDR1 MNHEY and CDR2 SMNVEV (reference sequence). The CDR3 is CASSPSRGPYEQYF. In DNA form, the CDR3 reads TGTGCCAGCAGTCCCTCCAGGGGGCCCTACGAGCAGTACTTC.

To note about this clonotype: This sequence may be a read error, since a much larger clone differs from it by one base. The CDR3 end shows no conserved phenylalanine or tryptophan, and so a read error is likely. The chain recombines TRBV11-2 with TRBJ2-2; D gene ambiguous. The CDR3 spans 15 residues. V lost 2 bases to trimming and J lost 4 bases, with 11 bases between them. Germline CDR1 and CDR2: SGHAT and FQNNGV. The CDR3: CASSLRQASTGELFL. The CDR3 DNA is TGTGCCAGCAGCTTACGCCAGGCTTCCACCGGGGAGCTGTTTCTT.

The gene calls are TRBV27 and TRBJ1-2; a possible D gene is TRBD1 (6 bases). Germline CDR1 MNHEY, CDR2 SMNVEV (reference sequence). Trimming stripped 7 bases from V and 4 bases from J, with 22 bases between. The CDR3 sequence is 16 residues long. CDR3 nucleotide sequence: TGTGCCAGCACCGAAGGGTCCGGGGGGCCAATCTATGGCTACACCTTC. Protein product: CASTEGSGGPIYGYTF.

This clonotype was counted at least ten times. The V and J genes are TRBV2 and TRBJ2-7; 7 bases agree with TRBD2. The V gene's germline CDR1 is SNHLY and CDR2 FYNNEI. CDR3 length: 15 residues. Trimming cost V 6 bases and J 0 bases; bases outside gene matches: 8. Here the CDR3 DNA reads TGTGCCAGCAGAGAACTAGCGAGGAGCTCCTACGAGCAGTACTTC. This encodes CASRELARSSYEQYF.

In its sample, this clonotype was seen a few times. The V and J genes are TRBV20-1 and TRBJ2-5; TRBD2 agrees at 8 bases. Germline assignment: CDR1 DFQATT and CDR2 SNEGSKA (reference sequence). The junction had 13 bases not matched to a gene; V was cut back by 6 bases and J by 4 bases. The CDR3 totals 15 residues. CDR3 DNA: TGCAGTGCCCTGACGTACGGGAGGGCCGGAGAGACCCAGTACTTC. Translation gives CSALTYGRAGETQYF.

This clonotype was recorded at least ten times. The chain couples TRBV5-1 to TRBJ2-7; D might be TRBD1 (6 bases). CDR3 size: 14 residues. From germline, CDR1 is SGHRS and CDR2 YFSETQ. The V end was cut by 7 bases, the J end by 3 bases, with 17 bases between. For the CDR3, the DNA is TGCGCCAGCGCTCCGGGCAGGGGCTACTACGAGCAGTACTTC. Encoded protein: CASAPGRGYYEQYF.

This clonotype was seen at least ten times. The genes are TRBV4-1 and TRBJ2-2, with D uncertain. Per germline, CDR1 MGHRA and CDR2 YSYEKL. This CDR3 region has 14 residues. V was pared by 0 bases and J by 6 bases, with 8 bases between. CDR3 nucleotides: TGCGCCAGCAGCCAAGATCGTGGACCCGGGGAGCTGTTTTTT. Protein sequence: CASSQDRGPGELFF.

V gene TRBV5-5 combines with J gene TRBJ2-1; 10 positions match TRBD1. Per the germline V gene, CDR1 is SGHKS and CDR2 is YYEKEE (reference sequence). The CDR3 is 16 residues long. The V gene end was trimmed by 0 bases and the J gene end by 11 bases; junction bases not matched to a gene: 11. CDR3 amino acids: CASSLAYGQGVPQQFF. CDR3 DNA: TGTGCCAGCAGCTTGGCCTACGGACAGGGGGTCCCCCAGCAGTTCTTC.

This clonotype was counted a single time. This sequence is one base from a far larger clone and is likely a read error. For the CDR3, the DNA is TGTGCCAGCAGCAACACAGGTACGCAGTATTTT. Translation gives CASSNTGTQYF. The chain employs TRBV9 and TRBJ2-3, with a possible D match to TRBD1 (5 bases). Germline CDR1 SGDLS, CDR2 YYNGEE. This CDR3 has 11 amino acids.

The chain employs TRBV2 and TRBJ2-7; 16 bases line up with TRBD2. The germline CDR1 and CDR2 sequences are SNHLY and FYNNEI. The CDR3 sequence is 16 residues long. The junction had 5 bases not matched to a gene; V was cut back by 7 bases and J by 2 bases. The CDR3 DNA sequence: TGTGCCAGCACCCACGGGACTAGCGGGAGGGCCTACGAGCAGTACTTC. It specifies CASTHGTSGRAYEQYF.

This clonotype was found many times. The V and J genes are TRBV6-1 and TRBJ2-7; D possibly corresponds to TRBD2 (5 bases). In germline, CDR1 is MNHNS, CDR2 SASEGT. The CDR3 has 14 amino acids. Deletions cut 8 bases from V and 2 bases from J, with 16 bases between. The CDR3: CASGPRDSTYEQYF. CDR3 coding DNA: TGTGCCAGCGGCCCCCGGGATAGTACCTACGAGCAGTACTTC.

The genes are TRBV27 and TRBJ2-7, with a weak D call TRBD2 (5 bases). The CDR3 consists of 13 residues. The germline gives CDR1 MNHEY, CDR2 SMNVEV (reference sequence). V was clipped by 3 bases and J by 6 bases, with 12 bases between them. CDR3 coding DNA: TGTGCCAGCAGTTTCCGTTCTGGGAGCGAGCAGTACTTC. This encodes CASSFRSGSEQYF.

This clonotype showed up many times. For the CDR3, the DNA is TGCAGTGCAGGGGACGGGGGCCTCTATGGCTACACCTTC. Its protein is CSAGDGGLYGYTF. The chain is built from TRBV20-1 and TRBJ1-2; tentatively, D is TRBD1 (6 bases). CDR3 size: 13 residues. Between the trimmed V and J ends, which lost 6 bases and 4 bases, there was a span of 15 bases. The V gene's germline CDR1 is DFQATT and CDR2 SNEGSKA (reference sequence).

This clonotype was detected a few times. With a much larger clone just one base away, this may be a read error. This likely comes from a read error, as the CDR3 has no conserved phenylalanine or tryptophan at its end. The chain carries TRBV12-3 or TRBV12-4 and TRBJ2-5; 13 bases fit TRBD2. The CDR3 is 15 amino acids. With V trimmed by 5 bases and J by 5 bases, 5 bases remained unmatched. In nucleotides, the CDR3 is TGTGCCAGCAGTCCATTGACTAGCGGGGGGGAGACCCAGTACCTC. It specifies CASSPLTSGGETQYL.

The chain employs TRBV9 and TRBJ2-3; a possible D gene is TRBD2 (6 bases). The CDR3 runs to 16 residues. Germline lookup yields CDR1 SGDLS and CDR2 YYNGEE. Trimming removed 0 bases at V and 0 bases at J, with 11 bases between. The CDR3 DNA reads TGTGCCAGCAGCGTAGGGGTAGCGGACAGCACAGATACGCAGTATTTT. It codes for CASSVGVADSTDTQYF.

This chain uses TRBV24-1 with TRBJ2-3; a possible D gene is TRBD1 (5 bases). V lost 1 base to trimming and J lost 1 base, with 11 bases between them. Germline loops: CDR1 KGHDR, CDR2 SFDVKD. There are 16 residues in the CDR3. DNA of the CDR3: TGTGCCACCAGTGATTTAAGCCCCAGGGGCACAGATACGCAGTATTTT. It is translated as CATSDLSPRGTDTQYF.

This clonotype showed up just a few times. V usage is TRBV5-1 and J usage is TRBJ2-7, with 12 nucleotides matching TRBD1. The CDR3 runs 18 residues. V gave up 4 bases and J gave up 2 bases; unmatched junction bases: 13. Looked up from germline, CDR1 is SGHRS and CDR2 is YFSETQ. CDR3: CASSPGTGGPQRAYEQYF. The CDR3 DNA is TGCGCCAGCAGCCCGGGGACAGGGGGCCCCCAGCGGGCCTACGAGCAGTACTTC.